A selection of T cell receptor beta chains follows, all from one sample in a study of Ad26.COV2.S vaccination and SARS-CoV-2 variants. Sequencing used immunoSEQ multiplex PCR; TCRdb keeps in-frame clones, though not all of them. The data show over 450,000 clones, with 89% seen just once and roughly 1.7% held by the top ten. The sequenced sample was peripheral blood, obtained in a trial of Ad26.COV2.S vaccine versus placebo. The receptors stem from a person between 18 and 59 years old who received the Ad26.COV2.S COVID-19 vaccine or a placebo. Each CDR3 is given with its conserved first and last residue. Each record gives: V gene, D gene, CDR3 length, clone size, J gene, CDR3 protein, CDR3 DNA. D genes are given only for firm matches. Clone size is given for some rows only: seen once, a few or many times, or a class if the clone is expanded.

TRBV28,NA,14,NA,TRBJ1-1,CASSLGASGSTAFF,TGTGCCAGCAGTTTGGGTGCGTCGGGGAGCACCGCTTTCTTT
TRBV2,NA,14,NA,TRBJ2-3,CASSEEGRADTQYF,TGTGCCAGCAGTGAGGAAGGTAGGGCAGATACGCAGTATTTT
TRBV27,TRBD2,16,NA,TRBJ2-1,CASRTTSGSSYNEQFF,TGTGCCAGCAGGACGACTAGCGGGAGCTCCTACAATGAGCAGTTCTTC
TRBV9,NA,14,once,TRBJ1-2,CASSVGNNNYGYTF,TGTGCCAGCAGCGTGGGGAATAATAACTATGGCTACACCTTC
TRBV28,NA,12,NA,TRBJ1-5,CASSLTHRYPHF,TGTGCCAGCAGTTTGACTCACAGGTACCCGCATTTT
TRBV7-3,NA,13,NA,TRBJ1-1,CASSWRKDTEAFF,TGTGCCAGCAGCTGGAGGAAGGATACTGAAGCTTTCTTT
TRBV14,NA,17,NA,TRBJ2-6,CASSQPRPSSGANVLTF,TGTGCCAGCAGCCAACCGCGCCCCTCTTCTGGGGCCAACGTCCTGACTTTC
TRBV6-5,TRBD1,14,NA,TRBJ1-5,CASSRTGTQPAQHF,TGTGCCAGCAGCCGGACAGGGACCCAACCGGCCCAGCATTTT
TRBV10-3,TRBD1,16,NA,TRBJ2-3,CAINREDRGSTDTQYF,TGTGCCATCAATAGAGAGGACAGGGGGAGCACAGATACGCAGTATTTT
TRBV28,NA,15,NA,TRBJ2-1,CASRPVVSPRPEQFF,TGTGCCAGCAGACCTGTAGTAAGCCCCCGCCCTGAGCAGTTCTTC
TRBV5-6,NA,15,NA,TRBJ1-5,CASSLAPGANQPQHF,TGTGCCAGCAGCTTGGCCCCCGGGGCCAATCAGCCCCAGCATTTT
TRBV19,NA,15,NA,TRBJ1-5,CASSWDPGANQPQHF,TGTGCCAGTAGTTGGGACCCCGGGGCCAATCAGCCCCAGCATTTT
TRBV5-1,TRBD1,14,NA,TRBJ1-1,CASSPGQGGTEAFF,TGCGCCAGCAGCCCGGGACAGGGGGGAACTGAAGCTTTCTTT
TRBV7-8,TRBD2,18,NA,TRBJ2-5,CASSLAWTSKPYQETQYF,TGTGCCAGCAGCTTAGCATGGACTAGCAAGCCATACCAAGAGACCCAGTACTTC